This T cell receptor beta chain appears in the sequencing data of a study of blood T cell repertoires in COVID-19. Study context: COVID-19 samples, acute and convalescent, were from the United States, Italy and Spain. PBMCs, B-cell-depleted T cells, or T cells were the source of the cDNA or gDNA that made up the material.

Participant reports of clinical history set cohort assignment. The CDR3 consists of 14 residues. The ends were cut back, 7 bases at V and 2 bases at J, with 14 bases in the middle. CDR1 is MDHEN and CDR2 is SYDVKM in the germline V gene. Profiling relied on immunoSEQ multiplex PCR, and the TCRdb table lists in-frame clones only, not all of them. The sample carries about 370,000 clones, approximately 91% recorded once. The clonotype originates from a woman between 40 and 50 years old who had been exposed to COVID-19. The sample taken for sequencing was PBMCs or T cells enriched from blood (not recorded which). The chain has TRBV28 and TRBJ1-2, with a weak D call TRBD1 (5 bases). The CDR3 nucleotides read TGTGCCAGCACCCCCGCGCGGGGGAACTATGGCTACACCTTC. This encodes CASTPARGNYGYTF.